The rows below give T cell receptor beta chains drawn from one sample of a study of shared clonotypes between healthy human individuals. Profiled with immunoSEQ multiplex PCR; TCRdb holds only in-frame clones, not every one. This table has hundreds of thousands of clones, approximately 74% appearing once. The sample was memory CD4+ T cells sorted from blood. Source of these receptors: a woman in her 30s in good health. Both conserved end residues are part of each CDR3. Fields, in order: D gene, CDR3 length, clone size, V gene, J gene, CDR3 protein, CDR3 DNA. A D gene is named only where the DNA matches it firmly. A clone size is listed for some rows: how often the clone was seen (once, few, many), or a class if it is expanded.

D gene: .
CDR3 length: 15
clone size: .
V gene: TRBV7-2
J gene: TRBJ1-1
CDR3 protein: CASSAYLGVNTEAFF
CDR3 DNA: TGTGCCAGCAGCGCGTACCTAGGGGTGAACACTGAAGCTTTCTTT

D gene: .
CDR3 length: 16
clone size: .
V gene: TRBV19
J gene: TRBJ2-4
CDR3 protein: CASSLLAGHGKNIQYF
CDR3 DNA: TGTGCCAGTAGTTTATTGGCAGGACACGGAAAAAACATTCAGTACTTC

D gene: TRBD2
CDR3 length: 13
clone size: .
V gene: TRBV7-8
J gene: TRBJ2-1
CDR3 protein: CASSLQREGEQFF
CDR3 DNA: TGTGCCAGCAGCCTCCAGCGGGAGGGCGAGCAGTTCTTC

D gene: .
CDR3 length: 13
clone size: .
V gene: TRBV27
J gene: TRBJ1-2
CDR3 protein: CASSLQVNYGYTF
CDR3 DNA: TGTGCCAGCAGTTTACAGGTCAACTATGGCTACACCTTC

D gene: .
CDR3 length: 16
clone size: .
V gene: TRBV5-8
J gene: TRBJ2-2
CDR3 protein: CASSLSQLVNTGELFF
CDR3 DNA: TGTGCCAGCAGCTTGAGTCAGCTCGTTAACACCGGGGAGCTGTTTTTT

D gene: .
CDR3 length: 14
clone size: .
V gene: TRBV7-2
J gene: TRBJ1-2
CDR3 protein: CASSSYLSTDLLYF
CDR3 DNA: TGTGCCAGCAGCTCATACCTATCGACAGACCTCTTGTACTTC

D gene: .
CDR3 length: 15
clone size: few
V gene: TRBV25-1
J gene: TRBJ2-1
CDR3 protein: CASSETGTTFNEQFF
CDR3 DNA: TGTGCCAGCAGTGAAACCGGGACAACCTTCAATGAGCAGTTCTTC

D gene: TRBD2
CDR3 length: 14
clone size: .
V gene: TRBV13
J gene: TRBJ2-5
CDR3 protein: CASSVGRGLETQYF
CDR3 DNA: TGTGCCAGCAGTGTAGGGAGGGGTTTGGAGACCCAGTACTTC

D gene: TRBD1
CDR3 length: 14
clone size: .
V gene: TRBV29-1
J gene: TRBJ1-1
CDR3 protein: CSVSAGTENTEAFF
CDR3 DNA: TGCAGCGTCTCTGCCGGGACAGAGAACACTGAAGCTTTCTTT

D gene: .
CDR3 length: 13
clone size: few
V gene: TRBV28
J gene: TRBJ1-2
CDR3 protein: CASSVGGRYGYTF
CDR3 DNA: TGTGCCAGCAGTGTCGGGGGGCGGTATGGCTACACCTTC

D gene: .
CDR3 length: 14
clone size: .
V gene: TRBV7-9
J gene: TRBJ2-4
CDR3 protein: CASSLRLPRDIQYF
CDR3 DNA: TGTGCCAGCAGCTTACGCCTCCCGAGGGACATTCAGTACTTC

D gene: TRBD1
CDR3 length: 15
clone size: .
V gene: TRBV5-1
J gene: TRBJ1-1
CDR3 protein: CASSLLTGGDTEAFF
CDR3 DNA: TGCGCCAGCAGCTTGTTGACAGGGGGGGACACTGAAGCTTTCTTT

D gene: .
CDR3 length: 14
clone size: few
V gene: TRBV11-2
J gene: TRBJ2-2
CDR3 protein: CASSPQGPTGELFF
CDR3 DNA: TGTGCCAGCAGCCCCCAGGGTCCCACCGGGGAGCTGTTTTTT

D gene: .
CDR3 length: 15
clone size: .
V gene: TRBV7-9
J gene: TRBJ1-1
CDR3 protein: CASSLGQALNTEAFF
CDR3 DNA: TGTGCCAGCAGCTTAGGACAGGCTTTGAACACTGAAGCTTTCTTT

D gene: TRBD1
CDR3 length: 16
clone size: .
V gene: TRBV30
J gene: TRBJ1-4
CDR3 protein: CAWSGTGKISDEKLFF
CDR3 DNA: TGTGCCTGGAGTGGGACAGGGAAGATTAGCGATGAAAAACTGTTTTTT

D gene: TRBD1
CDR3 length: 14
clone size: .
V gene: TRBV30
J gene: TRBJ2-6
CDR3 protein: CACQQGSGANVLTF
CDR3 DNA: TGTGCCTGTCAACAGGGGTCTGGGGCCAACGTCCTGACTTTC

D gene: TRBD1
CDR3 length: 14
clone size: .
V gene: TRBV2
J gene: TRBJ1-2
CDR3 protein: CASSGQGARYGYTF
CDR3 DNA: TGTGCCAGCAGTGGCCAGGGGGCGAGGTATGGCTACACCTTC

D gene: TRBD2
CDR3 length: 15
clone size: .
V gene: TRBV7-2
J gene: TRBJ2-7
CDR3 protein: CASSTSSGTSYEQYF
CDR3 DNA: TGTGCCAGCAGTACTTCTAGCGGGACCTCCTACGAGCAGTACTTC

D gene: .
CDR3 length: 14
clone size: .
V gene: TRBV6-6
J gene: TRBJ2-7
CDR3 protein: CASTGTQKRDEQYF
CDR3 DNA: TGTGCCAGCACCGGGACCCAAAAACGTGACGAGCAGTACTTC

D gene: TRBD2
CDR3 length: 19
clone size: .
V gene: TRBV19
J gene: TRBJ2-7
CDR3 protein: CASSPHSGRQGLASYEQYF
CDR3 DNA: TGTGCCAGTAGTCCACACTCGGGACGGCAGGGACTAGCGTCCTACGAGCAGTACTTC

D gene: .
CDR3 length: 14
clone size: once
V gene: TRBV10-1
J gene: TRBJ2-1
CDR3 protein: CASSESIVIGEQFF
CDR3 DNA: TGCGCCAGCAGTGAGTCGATAGTGATCGGTGAGCAGTTCTTC

D gene: .
CDR3 length: 15
clone size: many
V gene: TRBV27
J gene: TRBJ1-5
CDR3 protein: CASSWTGDSNQPQHF
CDR3 DNA: TGTGCCAGCAGTTGGACCGGGGATAGCAATCAGCCCCAGCATTTT

D gene: .
CDR3 length: 11
clone size: few
V gene: TRBV5-1
J gene: TRBJ2-1
CDR3 protein: CASSARVEQFF
CDR3 DNA: TGCGCCAGCAGCGCCCGGGTTGAGCAGTTCTTC

D gene: .
CDR3 length: 15
clone size: .
V gene: TRBV5-8
J gene: TRBJ2-3
CDR3 protein: CASSFVQGGTDTQYF
CDR3 DNA: TGTGCCAGCAGCTTCGTCCAGGGTGGCACAGATACGCAGTATTTT

D gene: TRBD2
CDR3 length: 16
clone size: .
V gene: TRBV10-1
J gene: TRBJ2-3
CDR3 protein: CASSPSGRGIMDTQYF
CDR3 DNA: TGCGCCAGCAGTCCCAGCGGGAGGGGTATAATGGATACGCAGTATTTT

D gene: .
CDR3 length: 15
clone size: .
V gene: TRBV2
J gene: TRBJ1-3
CDR3 protein: CASRRDSASGNTIYF
CDR3 DNA: TGTGCCAGCAGGAGGGACTCTGCCTCTGGAAACACCATATATTTT

D gene: .
CDR3 length: 15
clone size: .
V gene: TRBV11-3
J gene: TRBJ2-5
CDR3 protein: CASSPGKGNQETQYF
CDR3 DNA: TGTGCCAGCAGTCCGGGGAAGGGTAACCAAGAGACCCAGTACTTC

D gene: .
CDR3 length: 16
clone size: .
V gene: TRBV7-4
J gene: TRBJ1-1
CDR3 protein: CASSPPGTPRNTEAFF
CDR3 DNA: TGTGCCAGCAGCCCGCCCGGGACACCGAGGAACACTGAAGCTTTCTTT

D gene: TRBD1
CDR3 length: 14
clone size: .
V gene: TRBV7-9
J gene: TRBJ1-6
CDR3 protein: CASSLEGGASPLHF
CDR3 DNA: TGTGCCAGCAGCTTAGAAGGGGGCGCATCACCCCTCCACTTT

D gene: .
CDR3 length: 13
clone size: .
V gene: TRBV10-2
J gene: TRBJ2-7
CDR3 protein: CASSGQKAYEQYF
CDR3 DNA: TGCGCCAGCAGTGGACAAAAGGCGTACGAGCAGTACTTC

D gene: .
CDR3 length: 13
clone size: .
V gene: TRBV7-9
J gene: TRBJ2-3
CDR3 protein: CASSRQGADTQYF
CDR3 DNA: TGTGCCAGCAGCCGCCAAGGGGCGGATACGCAGTATTTT

D gene: .
CDR3 length: 11
clone size: .
V gene: TRBV20-1
J gene: TRBJ2-1
CDR3 protein: CSAYGTDEQFF
CDR3 DNA: TGCAGTGCCTATGGGACTGATGAGCAGTTCTTC

D gene: .
CDR3 length: 14
clone size: .
V gene: TRBV5-4
J gene: TRBJ2-5
CDR3 protein: CASSLGSSQETQYF
CDR3 DNA: TGTGCCAGCAGCTTGGGGTCTAGTCAAGAGACCCAGTACTTC

D gene: .
CDR3 length: 15
clone size: .
V gene: TRBV7-9
J gene: TRBJ1-1
CDR3 protein: CASRGDGQWGSEAFF
CDR3 DNA: TGTGCCAGCAGGGGGGACGGGCAGTGGGGTTCTGAAGCTTTCTTT

D gene: .
CDR3 length: 12
clone size: .
V gene: TRBV5-1
J gene: TRBJ1-1
CDR3 protein: CASSEGITEAFF
CDR3 DNA: TGCGCCAGCAGCGAGGGGATCACTGAAGCTTTCTTT

D gene: .
CDR3 length: 20
clone size: once
V gene: TRBV15
J gene: TRBJ2-3
CDR3 protein: CATSGRTSRAGAPSTDTQYF
CDR3 DNA: TGTGCTACCAGCGGACGAACAAGTAGGGCGGGGGCTCCCAGCACAGATACGCAGTATTTT

D gene: .
CDR3 length: 16
clone size: .
V gene: TRBV5-1
J gene: TRBJ2-1
CDR3 protein: CASSLAEKGWDNEQFF
CDR3 DNA: TGCGCCAGCAGCTTGGCAGAAAAGGGGTGGGACAATGAGCAGTTCTTC

D gene: .
CDR3 length: 16
clone size: .
V gene: TRBV2
J gene: TRBJ1-6
CDR3 protein: CASSETSTGDNSPLHF
CDR3 DNA: TGTGCCAGCAGTGAAACGAGCACCGGGGATAATTCACCCCTCCACTTT

D gene: .
CDR3 length: 13
clone size: .
V gene: TRBV28
J gene: TRBJ1-2
CDR3 protein: CASSPPQFWGYTF
CDR3 DNA: TGTGCCAGCAGCCCCCCGCAGTTTTGGGGCTACACCTTC

D gene: .
CDR3 length: 12
clone size: .
V gene: TRBV6-6
J gene: TRBJ1-1
CDR3 protein: CASSYSEVGAFF
CDR3 DNA: TGTGCCAGCAGTTACTCGGAGGTCGGGGCTTTCTTT

D gene: .
CDR3 length: 14
clone size: many
V gene: TRBV5-1
J gene: TRBJ2-3
CDR3 protein: CASSPGTLTDTQYF
CDR3 DNA: TGCGCCAGCAGCCCCGGGACTCTTACAGATACGCAGTATTTT

D gene: .
CDR3 length: 15
clone size: once
V gene: TRBV6-6
J gene: TRBJ1-2
CDR3 protein: CASSLSGEDSYGYTF
CDR3 DNA: TGTGCCAGCAGCCTATCAGGGGAGGATTCTTATGGCTACACCTTC

D gene: TRBD1
CDR3 length: 15
clone size: .
V gene: TRBV6-1
J gene: TRBJ2-5
CDR3 protein: CASTTGQGVQETQYF
CDR3 DNA: TGTGCCAGCACCACCGGACAGGGGGTTCAAGAGACCCAGTACTTC

D gene: .
CDR3 length: 14
clone size: .
V gene: TRBV4-2
J gene: TRBJ2-7
CDR3 protein: CASSQDWPSYEQYF
CDR3 DNA: TGTGCCAGCAGCCAAGATTGGCCCTCCTACGAGCAGTACTTC

D gene: TRBD2
CDR3 length: 15
clone size: many
V gene: TRBV5-1
J gene: TRBJ2-1
CDR3 protein: CASSLESSGYNEQFF
CDR3 DNA: TGCGCCAGCAGCTTGGAGTCTAGCGGCTACAATGAGCAGTTCTTC

D gene: TRBD1
CDR3 length: 15
clone size: .
V gene: TRBV19
J gene: TRBJ2-7
CDR3 protein: CASTNTGGAFYEQYF
CDR3 DNA: TGTGCCAGTACCAATACAGGGGGCGCTTTCTACGAGCAGTACTTC

D gene: .
CDR3 length: 17
clone size: once
V gene: TRBV27
J gene: TRBJ1-3
CDR3 protein: CASSPARQASSGNTIYF
CDR3 DNA: TGTGCCAGCAGTCCCGCCCGACAGGCTAGCTCTGGAAACACCATATATTTT

D gene: .
CDR3 length: 10
clone size: .
V gene: TRBV2
J gene: TRBJ2-3
CDR3 protein: CASREDTQYF
CDR3 DNA: TGTGCCAGCAGGGAGGATACGCAGTATTTT

D gene: .
CDR3 length: 15
clone size: few
V gene: TRBV21-1
J gene: TRBJ2-2
CDR3 protein: CASIPPHANTGELFF
CDR3 DNA: TGTGCCAGCATTCCTCCCCACGCGAACACCGGGGAGCTGTTTTTT

D gene: .
CDR3 length: 14
clone size: .
V gene: TRBV30
J gene: TRBJ1-1
CDR3 protein: CAWSVGPVNTEAFF
CDR3 DNA: TGTGCCTGGAGTGTAGGTCCAGTGAACACTGAAGCTTTCTTT

D gene: .
CDR3 length: 14
clone size: .
V gene: TRBV2
J gene: TRBJ2-3
CDR3 protein: CASSEALPGDTQYF
CDR3 DNA: TGTGCCAGCAGTGAAGCGCTCCCGGGAGATACGCAGTATTTT

D gene: .
CDR3 length: 11
clone size: few
V gene: TRBV30
J gene: TRBJ1-1
CDR3 protein: CAWTTGQEAFF
CDR3 DNA: TGTGCCTGGACGACGGGACAAGAAGCTTTCTTT